This TCR beta chain was profiled in a study of T-cell reconstitution after alpha-beta-depleted transplantation in children. V dropped 4 bases and J dropped 6 bases, with 6 bases sitting between them. The CDR3 runs 12 residues. The authors prepared the TCRbeta library with unique molecular identifiers. TCRdb recomputed calls from the PCR reads with MiXCR, one row per CDR3 protein. Of over 70,000 distinct CDR3 sequences in the sample, roughly 8% were seen once. The sample holds many counts of this clonotype. The source of this sequence is a human donor who donated a stem cell graft to a child with congenital amegakaryocytic thrombocytopenia. Specimen: PBMCs from the stem cell graft donor, collected from the stem cell graft. V is TRBV12-3 or TRBV12-4 and J is TRBJ2-2; tentative D call: TRBD1 (5 bases). CDR3 coding DNA: TGTGCCAGCAGTTGGGGCGCCGGGGAGCTGTTTTTT. Encoded protein: CASSWGAGELFF.